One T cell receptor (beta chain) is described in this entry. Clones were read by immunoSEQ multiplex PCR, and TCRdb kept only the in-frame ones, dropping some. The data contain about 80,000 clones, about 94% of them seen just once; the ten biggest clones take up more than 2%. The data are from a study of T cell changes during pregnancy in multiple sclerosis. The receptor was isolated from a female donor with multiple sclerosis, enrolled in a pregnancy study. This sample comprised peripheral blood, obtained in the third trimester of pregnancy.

DNA of the CDR3: TGTGCCAGCAACCGGGACTCAATGGAGACCCAGTACTTC. Encoded protein: CASNRDSMETQYF. The chain is built from TRBV2 and TRBJ2-5; possible D gene TRBD2, 6 bases. V was clipped by 7 bases and J by 5 bases, with 14 bases between them. This CDR3 has 13 residues. Germline loops: CDR1 SNHLY, CDR2 FYNNEI.